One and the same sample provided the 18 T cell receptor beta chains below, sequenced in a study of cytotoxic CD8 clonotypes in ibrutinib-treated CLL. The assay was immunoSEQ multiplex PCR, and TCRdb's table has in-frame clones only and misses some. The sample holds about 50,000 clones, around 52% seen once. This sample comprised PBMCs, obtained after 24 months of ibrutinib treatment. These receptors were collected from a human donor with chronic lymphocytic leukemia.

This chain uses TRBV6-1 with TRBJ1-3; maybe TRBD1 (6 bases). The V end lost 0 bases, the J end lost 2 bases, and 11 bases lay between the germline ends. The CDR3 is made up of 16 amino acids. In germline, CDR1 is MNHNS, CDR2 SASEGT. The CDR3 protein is CASSEAAGVPGNTIYF. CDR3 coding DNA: TGTGCCAGCAGTGAAGCAGCAGGGGTTCCTGGAAACACCATATATTTT.

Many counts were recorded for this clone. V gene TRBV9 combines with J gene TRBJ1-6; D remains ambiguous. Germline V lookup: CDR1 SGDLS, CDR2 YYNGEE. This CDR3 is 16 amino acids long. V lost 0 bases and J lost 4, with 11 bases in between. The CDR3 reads CASSVDWTGYNSPLHF. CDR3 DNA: TGTGCCAGCAGCGTAGATTGGACGGGATATAATTCACCCCTCCACTTT.

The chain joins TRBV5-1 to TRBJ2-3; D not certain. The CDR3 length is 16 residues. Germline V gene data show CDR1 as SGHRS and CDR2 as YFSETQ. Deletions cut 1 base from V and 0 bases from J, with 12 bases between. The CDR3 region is CASSLRAAASTDTQYF. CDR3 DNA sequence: TGCGCCAGCAGCTTGAGGGCGGCGGCTAGCACAGATACGCAGTATTTT.

CDR3 nucleotides: TGTGCCAGCAGCCAATCTTCCCTTAGCTATGGCTACACCTTC. Protein: CASSQSSLSYGYTF. The chain links TRBV4-2 to TRBJ1-2, with unresolved D. V lost 2 bases to trimming and J lost 4 bases, with 11 bases between them. CDR3 length equals 14 residues. Germline V lookup: CDR1 LGHNA, CDR2 YNFKEQ.

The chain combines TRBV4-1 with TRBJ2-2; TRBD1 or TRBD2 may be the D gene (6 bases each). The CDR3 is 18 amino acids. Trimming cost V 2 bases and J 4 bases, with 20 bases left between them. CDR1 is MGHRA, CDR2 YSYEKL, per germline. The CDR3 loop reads CASSQPRLGGPSTGELFF. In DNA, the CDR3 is TGCGCCAGCAGCCAACCCCGACTAGGGGGGCCGAGCACCGGGGAGCTGTTTTTT.

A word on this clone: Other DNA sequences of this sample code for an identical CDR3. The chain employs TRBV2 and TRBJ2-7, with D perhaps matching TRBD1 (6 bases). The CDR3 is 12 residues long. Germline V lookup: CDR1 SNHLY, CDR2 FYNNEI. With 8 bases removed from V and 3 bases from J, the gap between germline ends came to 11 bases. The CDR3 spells CASRTDSYEQYF. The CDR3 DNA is TGTGCCAGCCGGACGGACAGCTACGAGCAGTACTTC.

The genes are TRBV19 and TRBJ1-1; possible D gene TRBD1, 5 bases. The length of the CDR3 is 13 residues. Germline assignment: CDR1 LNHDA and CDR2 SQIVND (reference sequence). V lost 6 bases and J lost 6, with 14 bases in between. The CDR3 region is CASSLTVNAEAFF. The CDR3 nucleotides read TGTGCCAGTAGCCTGACAGTGAATGCTGAAGCTTTCTTT.

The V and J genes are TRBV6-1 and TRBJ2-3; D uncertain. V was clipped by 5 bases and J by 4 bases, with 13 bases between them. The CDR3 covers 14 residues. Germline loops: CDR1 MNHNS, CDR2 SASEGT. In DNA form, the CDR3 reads TGTGCCAGCAGTTCCAACCGACTTGCAGATACGCAGTATTTT. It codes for CASSSNRLADTQYF.

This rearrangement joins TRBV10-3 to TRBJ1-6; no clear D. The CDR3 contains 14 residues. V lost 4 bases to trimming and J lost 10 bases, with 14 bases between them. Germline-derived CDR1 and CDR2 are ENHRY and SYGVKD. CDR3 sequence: CAISANSERSPLHF. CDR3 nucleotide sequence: TGTGCCATCAGTGCAAACTCGGAACGCTCACCCCTCCACTTT.

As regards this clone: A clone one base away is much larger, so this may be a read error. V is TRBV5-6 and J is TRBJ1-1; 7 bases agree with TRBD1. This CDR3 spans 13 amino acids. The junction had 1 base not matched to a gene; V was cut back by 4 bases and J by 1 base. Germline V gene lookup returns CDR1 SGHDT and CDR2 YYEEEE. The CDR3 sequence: CASSGTANTEAFF. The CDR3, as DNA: TGTGCCAGCAGCGGGACAGCGAACACTGAAGCTTTCTTT.

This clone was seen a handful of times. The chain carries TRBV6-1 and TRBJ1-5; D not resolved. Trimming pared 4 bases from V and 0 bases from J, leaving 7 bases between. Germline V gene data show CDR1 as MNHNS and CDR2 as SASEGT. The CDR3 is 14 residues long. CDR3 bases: TGTGCCAGCAGTGGATTCACTAGCAATCAGCCCCAGCATTTT. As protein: CASSGFTSNQPQHF.

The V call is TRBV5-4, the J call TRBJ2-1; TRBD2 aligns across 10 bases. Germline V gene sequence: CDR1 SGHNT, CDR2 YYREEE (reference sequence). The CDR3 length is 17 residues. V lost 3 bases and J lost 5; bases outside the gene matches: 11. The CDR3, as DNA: TGTGCCAGCAGCTCGGGGTGGGATAGCGGGGGGCACAATGAGCAGTTCTTC. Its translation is CASSSGWDSGGHNEQFF. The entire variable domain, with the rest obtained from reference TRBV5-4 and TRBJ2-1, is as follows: ETGVTQSPTHLIKTRGQQVTLRCSSQSGHNTVSWYQQALGQGPQFIFQYYREEENGRGNFPPRFSGLQFPNYSSELNVNALELDDSALYLCASSSGWDSGGHNEQFFGPGTRLTVL.

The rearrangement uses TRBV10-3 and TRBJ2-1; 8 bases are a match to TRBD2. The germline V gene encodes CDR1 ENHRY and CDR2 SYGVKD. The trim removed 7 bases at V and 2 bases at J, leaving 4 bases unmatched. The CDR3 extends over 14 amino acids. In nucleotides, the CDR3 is TGTGCCATCATTGCGGGGGGCCCCTACAATGAGCAGTTCTTC. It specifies CAIIAGGPYNEQFF.

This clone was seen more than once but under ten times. For the CDR3, the DNA is TGCGCCAGCAGCTTGGTTACCCCTAACTATGGCTACACCTTC. It encodes CASSLVTPNYGYTF. The V and J genes are TRBV5-1 and TRBJ1-2; D is undetermined. The CDR3 covers 14 residues. In germline, CDR1 is SGHRS, CDR2 YFSETQ. The V end was cut by 0 bases, the J end by 0 bases, with 6 bases between.

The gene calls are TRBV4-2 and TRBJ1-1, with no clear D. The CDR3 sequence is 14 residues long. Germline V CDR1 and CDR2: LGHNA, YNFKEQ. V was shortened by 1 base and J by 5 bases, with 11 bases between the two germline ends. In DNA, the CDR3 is TGTGCCAGCAGCCAAGGTGTGCGGGAGACTGAAGCTTTCTTT. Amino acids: CASSQGVRETEAFF.

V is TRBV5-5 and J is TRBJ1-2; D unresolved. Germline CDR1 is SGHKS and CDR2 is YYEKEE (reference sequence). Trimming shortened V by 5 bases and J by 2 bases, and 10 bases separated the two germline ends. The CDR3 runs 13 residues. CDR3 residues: CASREVRNYGYTF. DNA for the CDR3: TGTGCCAGCAGGGAAGTTAGGAACTATGGCTACACCTTC.

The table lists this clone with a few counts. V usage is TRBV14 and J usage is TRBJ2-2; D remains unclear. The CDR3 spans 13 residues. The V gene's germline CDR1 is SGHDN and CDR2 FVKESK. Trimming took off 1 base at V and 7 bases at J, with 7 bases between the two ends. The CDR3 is CASSQVGIGELFF. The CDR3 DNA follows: TGTGCCAGCAGCCAAGTGGGGATCGGGGAGCTGTTTTTT. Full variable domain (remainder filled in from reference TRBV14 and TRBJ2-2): EAGVTQFPSHSVIEKGQTVTLRCDPISGHDNLYWYRRVMGKEIKFLLHFVKESKQDESGMPNNRFLAERTGGTYSTLKVQPAELEDSGVYFCASSQVGIGELFFGEGSRLTVL.

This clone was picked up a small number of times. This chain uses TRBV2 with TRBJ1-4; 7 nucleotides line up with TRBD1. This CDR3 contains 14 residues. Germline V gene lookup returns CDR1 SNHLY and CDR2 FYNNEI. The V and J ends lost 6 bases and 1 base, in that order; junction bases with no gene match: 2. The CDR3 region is CASSRDRTNEKLFF. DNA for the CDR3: TGTGCCAGCAGCCGGGACAGAACTAATGAAAAACTGTTTTTT.